This is a list of T cell receptor beta chains from one sample in a study of blood T cell repertoires in COVID-19. Data came from immunoSEQ multiplex PCR; TCRdb stores just in-frame clones and leaves some out. The sample shows about 320,000 clones, 85% of them seen only once. Sequencing was performed on PBMCs or T cells enriched from blood (not recorded which). Receptors originate from a woman in her 30s who had been exposed to COVID-19. Each CDR3 is given with its conserved first and last residue. Fields, in order: clone size, J gene, D gene, V gene, CDR3 protein, CDR3 DNA. D genes are given only for firm matches. Clone size is not always given. Where it is, it says once, few, many or a class for expanded clones.

size: .; J: TRBJ2-7; D: TRBD1; V: TRBV5-1; CDR3: CASSLRSGTGGYEQYF; DNA: TGCGCCAGCAGCTTAAGGTCCGGGACAGGGGGCTACGAGCAGTACTTC
size: .; J: TRBJ1-4; D: TRBD1; V: TRBV6-5; CDR3: CATQGALTNEKLFF; DNA: TGTGCCACCCAGGGGGCGCTTACTAATGAAAAACTGTTTTTT
size: .; J: TRBJ2-1; D: .; V: TRBV1; CDR3: CTSSSSGEQFF; DNA: TGCACCAGCAGCTCCAGCGGGGAGCAGTTCTTC
size: few; J: TRBJ1-3; D: .; V: TRBV2; CDR3: CASKDRSSGNTIYF; DNA: TGTGCCAGCAAAGACAGGAGCTCTGGAAACACCATATATTTT
size: .; J: TRBJ1-4; D: TRBD1; V: TRBV30; CDR3: CAWRGQGNPTNEKLFF; DNA: TGTGCCTGGAGAGGACAGGGAAATCCAACTAATGAAAAACTGTTTTTT
size: .; J: TRBJ2-2; D: TRBD2; V: TRBV18; CDR3: CASSPASGRGHTGELFF; DNA: TGTGCCAGCTCACCGGCTAGCGGGAGAGGTCACACCGGGGAGCTGTTTTTT
size: .; J: TRBJ2-7; D: TRBD2; V: TRBV2; CDR3: CASSGGLAGGHGSYEQYF; DNA: TGTGCCAGCAGTGGTGGACTAGCGGGGGGACATGGGTCCTACGAGCAGTACTTC
size: .; J: TRBJ1-2; D: .; V: TRBV30; CDR3: CAWSVRWGVGGYTF; DNA: TGTGCCTGGAGTGTACGGTGGGGGGTCGGTGGCTACACCTTC
size: .; J: TRBJ1-5; D: .; V: TRBV7-8; CDR3: CASSDQRNQPQHF; DNA: TGTGCCAGCAGCGACCAGAGGAATCAGCCCCAGCATTTT
size: .; J: TRBJ1-2; D: .; V: TRBV2; CDR3: CASSESPNYGYTF; DNA: TGTGCCAGCAGTGAGAGCCCTAACTATGGCTACACCTTC
size: .; J: TRBJ1-2; D: .; V: TRBV6-5; CDR3: CASIRMSGEGYTF; DNA: TGTGCCAGCATCCGGATGTCCGGGGAGGGCTACACCTTC
size: .; J: TRBJ1-1; D: .; V: TRBV5-1; CDR3: CASSLGGAGTEAFF; DNA: TGCGCCAGCAGCTTGGGCGGGGCGGGGACTGAAGCTTTCTTT
size: few; J: TRBJ2-6; D: .; V: TRBV5-4; CDR3: CASSFPTGANVLTF; DNA: TGTGCCAGCAGCTTCCCCACTGGGGCCAACGTCCTGACTTTC
size: .; J: TRBJ1-2; D: TRBD1; V: TRBV5-1; CDR3: CASSLLGQGPYGYTF; DNA: TGCGCCAGCAGCTTGTTGGGACAGGGTCCCTATGGCTACACCTTC
size: .; J: TRBJ2-5; D: TRBD2; V: TRBV7-2; CDR3: CASSHQGTSGLQETQYF; DNA: TGTGCCAGCAGCCACCAGGGGACTAGCGGCCTCCAAGAGACCCAGTACTTC
size: .; J: TRBJ2-1; D: .; V: TRBV5-4; CDR3: CASSLTRAWNEQFF; DNA: TGTGCCAGCAGCTTGACGCGAGCTTGGAATGAGCAGTTCTTC
size: .; J: TRBJ2-2; D: TRBD1; V: TRBV5-1; CDR3: CASSLVTGQGLAGELFF; DNA: TGCGCCAGCAGCTTGGTAACGGGACAGGGGTTAGCCGGGGAGCTGTTTTTT
size: .; J: TRBJ2-1; D: .; V: TRBV2; CDR3: CASSDLLAPNNEQFF; DNA: TGTGCCAGCAGTGATCTTCTAGCGCCCAACAATGAGCAGTTCTTC
size: .; J: TRBJ1-1; D: TRBD1; V: TRBV30; CDR3: CAWSTWTGGNTEAFF; DNA: TGTGCCTGGAGTACCTGGACAGGCGGGAACACTGAAGCTTTCTTT
size: .; J: TRBJ1-6; D: .; V: TRBV27; CDR3: CASSYFAISYNSPLHF; DNA: TGTGCCAGCAGTTATTTCGCGATCTCCTATAATTCACCCCTCCACTTT
size: .; J: TRBJ1-2; D: .; V: TRBV3-1/TRBV3-2; CDR3: CASSRVRGSGYTF; DNA: TGTGCCAGCAGCCGTGTGAGAGGCTCCGGCTACACCTTC
size: .; J: TRBJ2-7; D: .; V: TRBV4-1; CDR3: CASSPSAEGAYEQYF; DNA: TGCGCCAGCAGCCCTTCGGCGGAGGGTGCCTACGAGCAGTACTTC
size: .; J: TRBJ2-7; D: .; V: TRBV30; CDR3: CAWSVLIGHLAIEQYF; DNA: TGTGCCTGGAGTGTATTGATTGGACACCTCGCCATCGAGCAGTACTTC
size: .; J: TRBJ2-3; D: TRBD2; V: TRBV19; CDR3: CASSIGLGLVGDTQYF; DNA: TGTGCCAGTAGTATAGGGTTAGGACTAGTGGGAGATACGCAGTATTTT
size: .; J: TRBJ1-4; D: TRBD1; V: TRBV20-1; CDR3: CSASSGQAREKLFF; DNA: TGCAGTGCTAGTTCGGGACAGGCTCGTGAAAAACTGTTTTTT
size: .; J: TRBJ2-6; D: .; V: TRBV9; CDR3: CASSVEARASGANVLTF; DNA: TGTGCCAGCAGCGTAGAAGCCAGGGCCTCTGGGGCCAACGTCCTGACTTTC
size: .; J: TRBJ2-7; D: .; V: TRBV21-1; CDR3: CASSKVGTGYYEQYF; DNA: TGTGCCAGCAGCAAAGTTGGGACAGGGTACTACGAGCAGTACTTC
size: .; J: TRBJ1-1; D: TRBD1; V: TRBV3-1/TRBV3-2; CDR3: CASSLQGSDTEAFF; DNA: TGTGCCAGCAGCCTACAGGGGAGCGACACTGAAGCTTTCTTT
size: .; J: TRBJ1-2; D: .; V: TRBV4-2; CDR3: CASSQEREGANYGYTF; DNA: TGTGCCAGCAGCCAAGAGAGGGAGGGAGCTAACTATGGCTACACCTTC
size: .; J: TRBJ1-3; D: .; V: TRBV7-2; CDR3: CASSLVSGTGNTIYF; DNA: TGTGCCAGCAGCTTAGTTTCCGGTACTGGAAACACCATATATTTT
size: .; J: TRBJ1-5; D: .; V: TRBV6-5; CDR3: CACSAGGNQPQHF; DNA: .
size: few; J: TRBJ1-1; D: .; V: TRBV28; CDR3: CASSLLNTEAFF; DNA: TGTGCCAGCAGTTTACTTAACACTGAAGCTTTCTTT
size: once; J: TRBJ2-2; D: .; V: TRBV28; CDR3: CASKRSPLNTGELFF; DNA: TGTGCCAGCAAGAGAAGCCCCTTGAACACCGGGGAGCTGTTTTTT